These 2 T cell receptor beta chains were all obtained from the same sample, sequenced in a study of CD8 T cells in Susac syndrome. Reverse transcription of about 0.45 to 1 ug RNA was carried out with random hexamers. Each CDR3 protein gets one entry after TCRdb re-called the immunoSEQ multiplex PCR reads with MiXCR. The table lists about 180,000 distinct CDR3 sequences, roughly 95% of them singletons. Sequenced material: CD4+ T cells from PBMCs. The receptors shown here come from a human donor with Susac syndrome.

The chain links TRBV28 to TRBJ1-2; D remains ambiguous. The CDR3 is made up of 12 amino acids. Trimming removed 6 bases from V and 5 bases from J, with 10 bases in between. In germline, CDR1 is MDHEN, CDR2 SYDVKM. The CDR3 loop reads CASSGGEYGYTF. Written as DNA, the CDR3 is TGTGCCAGCAGCGGAGGAGAGTATGGCTACACCTTC.

This clonotype appeared once. The V and J genes are TRBV30 and TRBJ2-2; 8 positions agree with TRBD1. The CDR3 runs to 13 residues. The germline CDR1 and CDR2 sequences are GTSNPN and SVGIG (reference sequence). Trimming at V came to 5 bases and at J to 5 bases, leaving 4 bases not matched to a gene. The CDR3 loop is CAWFTGGTGELFF. The CDR3 DNA reads as TGTGCCTGGTTCACAGGGGGGACCGGGGAGCTGTTTTTT.